What follows is one T cell receptor beta chain and its context. Its target is not known. Sequence at one end of the junction differs from germline and may be a read error. This sample stems from a study of T cells in localized non-small cell lung cancer. The assay was immunoSEQ multiplex PCR, and TCRdb's table has in-frame clones only and misses some. The sample includes around 39,000 clones, approximately 88% of them seen just once. The CDR3 has 13 residues. CDR1 is SSHAT, CDR2 FNYEAQ, per germline (reference sequence). Study-level results: Longer overall survival associated with higher blood T cell density; shorter survival with higher adjacent-lung clonality.

The source material was peripheral blood, sampled before any cancer treatment. This clonotype was obtained from a woman aged 35 to 70 with stage I lung adenocarcinoma. This rearrangement joins TRBV7-7 to TRBJ1-1; D remains ambiguous. This CDR3 is CASSQRADTEAFF. The CDR3 DNA follows: TGTGCTAGCAGCCAGAGGGCTGACACTGAAGCTTTCTTT.